The 3 T cell receptor beta chains reported below all come from one sample, sequenced in a study of radiotherapy plus CTLA-4 blockade in lung cancer. Assay used: immunoSEQ multiplex PCR; TCRdb lists only in-frame clones, some missing. Of about 45,000 clones detected, 63% appear once; the ten largest clones hold around a sixth. Sequencing used peripheral blood, obtained from a patient treated with radiotherapy plus ipilimumab. These receptor sequences come from a human donor with non-small cell lung cancer who had a partial response to radiotherapy plus ipilimumab.

For the CDR3, the DNA is TGTGCCAGCAGTTACCTACAGGGCCCCAATCAGCCCCAGCATTTT. Translating it yields CASSYLQGPNQPQHF. The J gene is TRBJ1-5, the V gene TRBV6-5; TRBD1 might be the D (6 bases). Germline V gene lookup returns CDR1 MNHEY and CDR2 SVGAGI. V lost 2 bases and J lost 3, with 11 bases in between. This CDR3 is built from 15 residues.

In its sample, this clone was seen a few times. This CDR3 is CASSIRTQFLYGYTF. Written as DNA, the CDR3 is TGTGCCAGTAGTATTCGCACACAGTTCCTCTATGGCTACACCTTC. This chain uses TRBV19 with TRBJ1-2, with D unresolved. The CDR3 sequence is 15 residues long. In germline, CDR1 is LNHDA, CDR2 SQIVND (reference sequence). The V and J ends lost 3 bases and 4 bases respectively, with 15 bases between them.

This clone was seen a few times. This chain joins TRBV20-1 and TRBJ2-1; D gene ambiguous. The CDR3 totals 11 residues. V was clipped by 3 bases and J by 3 bases, with 3 bases between them. The V gene's germline CDR1 is DFQATT and CDR2 SNEGSKA (reference sequence). DNA for the CDR3: TGCAGTGCTAGCGGCTACAATGAGCAGTTCTTC. This translates into CSASGYNEQFF.